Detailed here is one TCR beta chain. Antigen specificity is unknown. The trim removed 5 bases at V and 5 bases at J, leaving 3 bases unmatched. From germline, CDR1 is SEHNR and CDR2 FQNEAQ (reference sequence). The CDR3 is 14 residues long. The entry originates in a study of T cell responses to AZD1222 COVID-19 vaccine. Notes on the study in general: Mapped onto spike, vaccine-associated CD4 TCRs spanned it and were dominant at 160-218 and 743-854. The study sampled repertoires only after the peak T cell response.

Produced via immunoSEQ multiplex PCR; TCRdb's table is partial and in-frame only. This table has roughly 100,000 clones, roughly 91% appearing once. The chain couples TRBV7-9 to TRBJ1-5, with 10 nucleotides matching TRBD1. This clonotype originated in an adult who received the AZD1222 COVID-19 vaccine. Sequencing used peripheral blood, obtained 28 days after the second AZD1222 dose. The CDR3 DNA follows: TGTGCCAGCAGCGCCGGACAGGGGGATCAGCCCCAGCATTTT. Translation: CASSAGQGDQPQHF.